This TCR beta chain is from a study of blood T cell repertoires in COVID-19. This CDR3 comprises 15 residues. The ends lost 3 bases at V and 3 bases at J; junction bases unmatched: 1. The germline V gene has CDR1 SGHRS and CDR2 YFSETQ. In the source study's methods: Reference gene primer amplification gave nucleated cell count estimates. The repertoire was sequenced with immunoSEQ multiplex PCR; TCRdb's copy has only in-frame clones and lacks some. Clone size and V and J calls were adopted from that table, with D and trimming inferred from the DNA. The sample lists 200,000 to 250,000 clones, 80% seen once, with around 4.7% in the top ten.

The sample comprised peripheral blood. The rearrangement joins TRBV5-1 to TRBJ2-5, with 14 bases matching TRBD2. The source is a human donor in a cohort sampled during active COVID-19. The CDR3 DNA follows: TGCGCCAGCAGCTGGGGACTAGCGGGAGAAGAGACCCAGTACTTC. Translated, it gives CASSWGLAGEETQYF.